Presented here are 27 T cell receptor beta chains from one specimen sequenced in a study of regulatory T cells in long-lasting Graves disease. Through Arm-PCR of CDR3 regions and iRepertoire HTBI primers, TCR beta libraries were built. From the multiplex PCR reads, TCRdb called clonotypes with MiXCR, one entry per CDR3 protein. The sample consists of hundreds of thousands of distinct CDR3 sequences, approximately 23% of them appearing once. Time point defined: persistent/refractory GD, antithyroid drugs over 5 years with positive TRAb. Following extraction of RNA from PBMCs, that RNA was used to make the TCR library. Sample: peripheral blood mononuclear cells (PBMCs), taken when the disease was refractory, from a patient treated with antithyroid drugs. The receptor source for this set is a female donor with Graves disease.

This clonotype was observed many times. The rearrangement joins TRBV28 to TRBJ1-6; D is possibly TRBD1 (5 bases). This CDR3 contains 18 residues. V lost 7 bases, J lost 0 bases, and 19 bases lay in between. The germline V gene encodes CDR1 MDHEN and CDR2 SYDVKM. The CDR3 loop is CASIPDSYRSSYNSPLHF. CDR3 sequence (DNA): TGTGCCAGCATCCCCGACTCGTACAGGAGCTCCTATAATTCACCCCTCCACTTT.

In regard to this clonotype: A clone one base away is much larger, so this may be a read error. Lacking the conserved final phenylalanine or tryptophan, this CDR3 likely reflects a read error. V is TRBV7-3 and J is TRBJ2-5; 9 bases align to TRBD2. Germline CDR1 SGHTA, CDR2 FQGTGA. CDR3 length: 16 residues. The V gene end was trimmed by 3 bases and the J gene end by 1 base; junction bases not matched to a gene: 6. CDR3 sequence: CASSLGISGGQETQYL. Here the CDR3 DNA reads TGTGCCAGCAGCTTGGGGATTAGCGGGGGCCAAGAGACCCAGTACCTC.

In this sample, this clonotype turned up a few times. V is TRBV28 and J is TRBJ1-1, with D perhaps matching TRBD1 (5 bases). The CDR3 length is 13 residues. The V and J ends lost 11 bases and 0 bases respectively, with 13 bases between them. CDR1 MDHEN and CDR2 SYDVKM come from the germline V gene. This CDR3 reads CAGTQVMNTEAFF. In nucleotides, the CDR3 is TGTGCCGGTACACAGGTCATGAACACTGAAGCTTTCTTT.

This clonotype was detected only a few times. The CDR3 reads CASSSGVVTEAFF. CDR3 DNA sequence: TGTGCCAGCTCATCAGGGGTGGTCACTGAAGCTTTCTTT. The chain joins TRBV18 to TRBJ1-1, with a tentative D call TRBD1 (6 bases). CDR1 is KGHSH and CDR2 is LQKENI in the germline V gene. This CDR3 contains 13 residues. V was clipped by 5 bases and J by 4 bases, with 11 bases between them.

This clonotype came up many times. The chain links TRBV14 to TRBJ1-4, with 8 bases matching TRBD1. J was trimmed by 3 bases and V by 6 bases; bases with no gene match: 3. The CDR3 runs to 14 residues. Germline CDR1 is SGHDN and CDR2 is FVKESK. For the CDR3, the DNA is TGTGCCAGCAGTCAGGGGGCGGCTAATGAAAAACTGTTTTTT. Its protein product is CASSQGAANEKLFF.

The rearrangement uses TRBV4-1 and TRBJ2-7, with D possibly TRBD1 on 5 matching bases. The CDR3 spans 16 residues. V was cut by 2 bases and J by 3 bases, with 17 bases left in between. Germline assignment: CDR1 MGHRA and CDR2 YSYEKL. DNA for the CDR3: TGCGCCAGCAGCCAACTCGCCGGACACGGAATCTACGAGCAGTACTTC. Protein sequence: CASSQLAGHGIYEQYF.

This clonotype was detected only a few times. The chain recombines TRBV7-2 with TRBJ1-1; 7 bases are a match to TRBD1. Germline CDR1 SGHTA, CDR2 FQGNSA. The CDR3 contains 14 residues. The J segment lost 3 bases and the V segment lost 3 bases, leaving 4 bases of the junction unmatched. CDR3 region: CASSFSGGDTEAFF. The CDR3 DNA is TGTGCCAGCAGCTTTTCAGGGGGTGACACTGAAGCTTTCTTT.

This clonotype came up many times. The rearrangement links TRBV20-1 to TRBJ2-5; 8 bases are a match to TRBD1. V was pared by 2 bases and J by 4 bases, with 6 bases of the junction left unmatched. Germline CDR1 is DFQATT and CDR2 is SNEGSKA (reference sequence). This CDR3 spans 14 amino acids. The CDR3 DNA reads TGCAGTGCTAGAAAACAGGGGGTGGTAGAGACCCAGTACTTC. Its protein is CSARKQGVVETQYF.

This rearrangement joins TRBV6-4 to TRBJ2-2, with TRBD2 as a possible D gene (5 bases). V was clipped by 7 bases and J by 0 bases, with 12 bases between them. CDR3 size: 15 residues. The V gene's germline CDR1 is MRHNA and CDR2 SNTAGT. CDR3 in amino acids: CASIQLGSNTGELFF. DNA for the CDR3: TGTGCCAGCATCCAACTAGGATCGAACACCGGGGAGCTGTTTTTT.

The chain employs TRBV20-1 and TRBJ2-5, with D perhaps TRBD1 or TRBD2 (6 bases each). Deletions cut 0 bases from V and 5 bases from J, with 10 bases between. The CDR3 spans 13 residues. The germline CDR1 and CDR2 sequences are DFQATT and SNEGSKA (reference sequence). The CDR3 spells CSAREQGLETQYF. The DNA for the CDR3 is TGCAGTGCTAGAGAACAGGGACTCGAGACCCAGTACTTC.

This clonotype was seen ten or more times. The V call is TRBV6-1, the J call TRBJ1-5, with unresolved D. With 5 bases removed from V and 11 bases from J, the gap between germline ends came to 19 bases. This CDR3 region has 14 residues. Germline V gives CDR1 MNHNS, CDR2 SASEGT. The CDR3 protein is CASSPERPSTAQHF. Here the CDR3 DNA reads TGTGCCAGCAGTCCCGAGAGACCCTCAACGGCCCAGCATTTT.

This clonotype has a count of ten or more. The chain employs TRBV29-1 and TRBJ1-2; D gene unclear. The germline CDR1 and CDR2 sequences are SQVTM and ANQGSEA. The V end lost 4 bases, the J end lost 2 bases, and 11 bases lay between the germline ends. The CDR3 is 13 residues long. CDR3 sequence (DNA): TGCAGCGTTGTAGCACGAAAGAACTATGGCTACACCTTC. It is translated as CSVVARKNYGYTF.

This clonotype was recorded many times. This sequence joins TRBV2 and TRBJ1-6; 8 bases agree with TRBD1. The CDR3 is made up of 14 amino acids. In germline, CDR1 is SNHLY, CDR2 FYNNEI. V shed 7 bases and J 7 bases; nucleotides not matched to a gene: 6. CDR3 sequence (DNA): TGTGCCAGCAATCTCGGACAGGGCAATTCACCCCTCCACTTT. It encodes CASNLGQGNSPLHF.

J is TRBJ2-2 and V is TRBV6-1, with 8 positions matching TRBD1. The J segment lost 6 bases and the V segment lost 5 bases, leaving 8 bases of the junction unmatched. There are 15 residues in the CDR3. Germline V gene data show CDR1 as MNHNS and CDR2 as SASEGT. CDR3 nucleotide sequence: TGTGCCAGCAGTCTACAGGGGGATATCTCCGGGGAGCTGTTTTTT. It encodes CASSLQGDISGELFF.

The chain uses TRBV3-1 and TRBJ1-6; D unresolved. CDR3 length: 16 residues. Trimming left V 5 bases short and J 0 bases short, with 11 bases between. Germline assignment: CDR1 LGHDT and CDR2 YNNKEL (reference sequence). CDR3 amino acids: CASSFVVSSYNSPLHF. The CDR3 coding sequence is TGTGCCAGCAGCTTCGTCGTGAGCTCCTATAATTCACCCCTCCACTTT. The variable domain in full, completed from reference TRBV3-1 and TRBJ1-6, reads DTAVSQTPKYLVTQMGNDKSIKCEQNLGHDTMYWYKQDSKKFLKIMFSYNNKELIINETVPNRFSPKSPDKAHLNLHINSLELGDSAVYFCASSFVVSSYNSPLHFGNGTRLTVT.

In its sample, this clonotype was seen many times. This chain joins TRBV14 and TRBJ1-1; D gene ambiguous. CDR3 length: 13 amino acids. Germline CDR1 and CDR2: SGHDN and FVKESK. V was trimmed by 5 bases and J by 1 base, leaving 8 bases between them. The CDR3 nucleotides are TGTGCCAGCAGCGCATCCCGGAACACTGAAGCTTTCTTT. It yields the protein CASSASRNTEAFF.

V gene TRBV28 combines with J gene TRBJ2-5; D is unclear. Looked up from germline, CDR1 is MDHEN and CDR2 is SYDVKM. The germline V and J ends were trimmed by 5 bases and 4 bases, with 11 bases remaining between them. CDR3 length: 13 amino acids. The DNA of the CDR3 is TGTGCCAGCAGTGTCCCCGACGGAGAGACCCAGTACTTC. Residues: CASSVPDGETQYF.

This clonotype was counted at least ten times. The chain employs TRBV5-6 and TRBJ1-1; no firm D call. Trimming stripped 1 base from V and 4 bases from J, with 14 bases between. CDR1 SGHDT and CDR2 YYEEEE come from the germline V gene. The CDR3 extends over 15 amino acids. DNA of the CDR3: TGTGCCAGCAGCTTGTCTCTGGTCCTAGGCACTGAAGCTTTCTTT. Its protein product is CASSLSLVLGTEAFF.

This clonotype was counted between two and nine times. The rearrangement joins TRBV20-1 to TRBJ1-2; TRBD1 might be the D (5 bases). The CDR3 consists of 13 residues. V was clipped by 4 bases and J by 5 bases, with 14 bases between them. Germline lookup yields CDR1 DFQATT and CDR2 SNEGSKA (reference sequence). The CDR3 sequence: CSAISGGGYGYTF. The CDR3 DNA reads TGCAGTGCTATCAGCGGCGGGGGATATGGCTACACCTTC.

The rearrangement uses TRBV11-1 and TRBJ2-7; a possible D gene is TRBD2 (6 bases). The CDR3 length is 16 residues. Trimming stripped 5 bases from V and 5 bases from J, with 22 bases between. Germline CDR1 and CDR2: SGHAT and FQDESV (reference sequence). The CDR3: CASSPGLTGVRHEQYF. The CDR3 DNA reads TGTGCCAGCAGCCCCGGTTTAACGGGGGTAAGGCACGAGCAGTACTTC.

V is TRBV7-9 and J is TRBJ1-1; D may be TRBD1 (6 bases). The germline gives CDR1 SEHNR, CDR2 FQNEAQ (reference sequence). The ends were cut back, 4 bases at V and 0 bases at J, with 24 bases in the middle. This CDR3 has 19 amino acids. The CDR3 sequence: CASSSGTISLGQMNTEAFF. The CDR3 region has the DNA TGTGCCAGCAGCTCAGGGACGATCTCCCTCGGACAGATGAACACTGAAGCTTTCTTT.

The rearrangement uses TRBV4-3 and TRBJ2-2; a possible D gene is TRBD1 (5 bases). In germline, CDR1 is LGHNA, CDR2 YSLEER. V was clipped by 0 bases and J by 5 bases, with 10 bases between them. The length of the CDR3 is 15 residues. The CDR3 DNA reads as TGCGCCAGCAGCCAAGAACAGGTTGAAACCGGGGAGCTGTTTTTT. This codes for CASSQEQVETGELFF.

This chain joins TRBV30 and TRBJ1-6; unclear D gene. The germline V and J ends were trimmed by 4 bases and 6 bases, with 13 bases remaining between them. CDR1 and CDR2 (germline): GTSNPN, SVGIG (reference sequence). This CDR3 has 14 residues. Here the CDR3 reads CAWTPGRLNSPLHF. Here the CDR3 DNA reads TGTGCCTGGACCCCCGGCCGACTTAATTCACCCCTCCACTTT.

In regard to this clonotype: This may arise from a read error, as a much more abundant clone is one base away. The V and J genes are TRBV7-2 and TRBJ1-2; tentative D call: TRBD1 (6 bases). This CDR3 is 13 amino acids long. Per germline, CDR1 SGHTA and CDR2 FQGNSA. This CDR3 reads CASSFSGADGCTF. The CDR3 bases are TGTGCCAGCAGCTTTTCAGGGGCGGACGGCTGCACCTTC.

The chain employs TRBV6-1 and TRBJ2-7, with 7 bases that match TRBD1. Trimming at V came to 5 bases and at J to 7 bases, leaving 26 bases not matched to a gene. Germline V CDR1 and CDR2: MNHNS, SASEGT. The CDR3 is 19 amino acids. CDR3 amino acids: CASSPNRDRPSGRGGEQYF. As DNA, the CDR3 is TGTGCCAGCAGTCCTAATAGGGACAGACCATCGGGCCGTGGGGGAGAGCAGTACTTC.

This clonotype was seen only a few times. The J gene is TRBJ2-1, the V gene TRBV6-2 or TRBV6-3, with 13 bases lining up with TRBD2. Germline V gives CDR1 MNHEY, CDR2 SVGEGT. The V and J ends lost 5 bases and 9 bases, in that order; junction bases with no gene match: 13. This CDR3 is built from 17 residues. CDR3 region: CASSRTSGGFVRGEQFF. In DNA, the CDR3 is TGTGCCAGCAGTCGGACTAGCGGGGGTTTTGTTCGTGGTGAGCAGTTCTTC.

This clonotype appeared many times. The chain employs TRBV19 and TRBJ1-5, with 7 bases identical to TRBD1. Germline assignment: CDR1 LNHDA and CDR2 SQIVND (reference sequence). The CDR3 extends over 15 amino acids. Trimming at V came to 10 bases and at J to 4 bases, leaving 13 bases not matched to a gene. The CDR3 protein is CATSTTGRGNQPQHF. The CDR3 coding sequence is TGTGCCACCTCTACGACAGGGAGAGGAAATCAGCCCCAGCATTTT.